This T cell receptor (beta chain) comes out of a study of blood T cell repertoires in COVID-19. Study summary: From the United States, Italy and Spain came samples of acute and convalescent COVID-19. PBMCs, B-cell-depleted T cells, or T cells were the source of the cDNA or gDNA that made up the material.

Per the original methods: Using reference gene primer amplification, nucleated cell counts were estimated. Method: immunoSEQ multiplex PCR; TCRdb's copy keeps in-frame clones and lacks some. That table is the source of V, J and clone size, and D and trimming were worked out from the DNA. The sample has about 270,000 clones; about 91% are singletons. During active infection, Seattle patients enrolled and were then monitored through disease. This clone was seen a single time. The receptor was isolated from a person under 30 with COVID-19, enrolled during active disease. The sequencing input was peripheral blood.

The CDR3 is CASSVGSPGLANNEQFF. In DNA, the CDR3 is TGTGCCAGCAGCGTGGGCTCACCGGGACTAGCGAACAATGAGCAGTTCTTC. This rearrangement joins TRBV9 to TRBJ2-1; 10 positions match TRBD2. The length of the CDR3 is 17 residues. Trimming took 2 bases from V and 5 from J; bases not matched to a gene: 10. Germline V gene lookup returns CDR1 SGDLS and CDR2 YYNGEE. Based on the CDR3 plus reference TRBV9 and TRBJ2-1, the full variable domain is DSGVTQTPKHLITATGQRVTLRCSPRSGDLSVYWYQQSLDQGLQFLIQYYNGEERAKGNILERFSAQQFPDLHSELNLSSLELGDSALYFCASSVGSPGLANNEQFFGPGTRLTVL.